These 32 T cell receptor beta chains originate from one sample sequenced in a study of blood T cell repertoires in COVID-19. Clones were read by immunoSEQ multiplex PCR, and TCRdb kept only the in-frame ones, dropping some. The sample yields fewer than 350,000 clones, 80% to 90% seen once. The sample was PBMCs or T cells enriched from blood (not recorded which). These receptors all stem from a man aged 30 to 45 who had recovered from COVID-19.

The chain employs TRBV16 and TRBJ2-7; 12 nucleotides agree with TRBD1. The CDR3 has 15 residues. J was trimmed by 5 bases and V by 3 bases; bases with no gene match: 5. CDR1 KGHSY and CDR2 FQNENV come from the germline V gene. In DNA, the CDR3 is TGTGCCAGCAGCCATTCCGGGACAGGGGGCCACGAGCAGTACTTC. This encodes CASSHSGTGGHEQYF.

The rearrangement uses TRBV7-6 and TRBJ2-1, with D possibly TRBD2 on 7 matching bases. Trimming took 4 bases from V and 4 from J, leaving 11 bases between them. Germline CDR1 and CDR2: SGHVS and FNYEAQ. There are 14 residues in the CDR3. CDR3 protein: CASSYRGAYNEQFF. DNA of the CDR3: TGTGCCAGCAGCTATCGGGGGGCATACAATGAGCAGTTCTTC.

This clone was picked up a small number of times. The chain couples TRBV2 to TRBJ1-6; weak D call: TRBD1 (5 bases). Trimming cost V 10 bases and J 5 bases, with 15 bases left between them. CDR3 size: 14 residues. Germline CDR1 is SNHLY and CDR2 is FYNNEI. CDR3 bases: TGTGCCACCCAGACAGCGTCCGATAATTCACCCCTCCACTTT. Translated: CATQTASDNSPLHF.

This rearrangement joins TRBV6-2 or TRBV6-3 to TRBJ2-1; the D gene is possibly TRBD2 (6 bases). Germline lookup yields CDR1 MNHEY and CDR2 SVGEGT. This CDR3 region has 16 residues. Trimming left V 2 bases short and J 9 bases short, with 20 bases between. The CDR3 loop is CASSYRTGLPGPEQFF. The CDR3 nucleotides are TGTGCCAGCAGTTACCGAACGGGACTTCCCGGCCCTGAGCAGTTCTTC.

The rearrangement links TRBV5-1 to TRBJ2-5; weak D call: TRBD1 (6 bases). V was shortened by 4 bases and J by 3 bases, with 10 bases between the two germline ends. Germline CDR1 is SGHRS and CDR2 is YFSETQ. This CDR3 has 13 amino acids. The CDR3 DNA reads TGCGCCAGCAGCCGGCGGACAGAAGAGACCCAGTACTTC. Translation: CASSRRTEETQYF.

The J gene is TRBJ1-2, the V gene TRBV30, with a tentative D call TRBD1 (5 bases). Trimming cost V 2 bases and J 10 bases, with 14 bases left between them. Germline assignment: CDR1 GTSNPN and CDR2 SVGIG (reference sequence). The CDR3 has 12 amino acids. The CDR3 coding sequence is TGTGCCTGGAGTCAGCAGGGTACGATCTACACCTTC. Translation: CAWSQQGTIYTF.

This clone appeared a few times. The chain joins TRBV6-5 to TRBJ2-2, with D uncertain. Trimming removed 2 bases at V and 3 bases at J, with 7 bases between. The CDR3 is 14 residues long. CDR1 is MNHEY, CDR2 SVGAGI, per germline. The CDR3 sequence is CASSYMTDTGELFF. The CDR3 bases are TGTGCCAGCAGTTACATGACTGACACCGGGGAGCTGTTTTTT.

In DNA form, the CDR3 reads TGTGCCAGCAGCTTAGCACAGAGTTCGGTGTACAATGAGCAGTTCTTC. Its protein is CASSLAQSSVYNEQFF. J is TRBJ2-1 and V is TRBV7-6, with D uncertain. Germline V CDR1 and CDR2: SGHVS, FNYEAQ. CDR3 length: 16 amino acids. Trimming cost V 0 bases and J 4 bases, with 13 bases left between them.

This sequence joins TRBV25-1 and TRBJ2-1; 7 nucleotides agree with TRBD1. The CDR3 length is 17 residues. From germline, CDR1 is MGHDK and CDR2 SYGVNS. The ends lost 4 bases at V and 2 bases at J; junction bases unmatched: 11. The CDR3 sequence is CASSAPHRDRAYNEQFF. The CDR3 coding sequence is TGTGCCAGCAGTGCCCCTCACCGGGACAGAGCCTACAATGAGCAGTTCTTC.

The chain is built from TRBV6-5 and TRBJ1-4; D is unclear. Germline values: CDR1 MNHEY, CDR2 SVGAGI. The length of the CDR3 is 15 residues. Deletions cut 0 bases from V and 5 bases from J, with 10 bases between. CDR3: CASSYSTPRNEKLFF. The CDR3 region has the DNA TGTGCCAGCAGTTACTCGACGCCGAGGAATGAAAAACTGTTTTTT.

As DNA, the CDR3 is TGTGCCAGCAGCTTGGTATCCTACCAAGAGACCCAGTACTTC. Amino acids: CASSLVSYQETQYF. The genes are TRBV5-4 and TRBJ2-5, with D unclear. The CDR3 totals 14 residues. Trimming removed 0 bases from V and 0 bases from J, with 6 bases in between. Germline values: CDR1 SGHNT, CDR2 YYREEE (reference sequence).

This clone was seen only a few times. The chain employs TRBV4-1 and TRBJ2-7; 8 positions agree with TRBD1. V shed 2 bases and J 3 bases; nucleotides not matched to a gene: 9. This CDR3 comprises 16 residues. Germline CDR1 MGHRA, CDR2 YSYEKL. CDR3 region: CASSQLRTGQFYEQYF. The CDR3 DNA reads TGCGCCAGCAGCCAATTACGGACAGGGCAGTTCTACGAGCAGTACTTC.

This rearrangement joins TRBV5-1 to TRBJ2-7, with TRBD1 matching 8 bases. The CDR3 consists of 12 residues. The ends lost 3 bases at V and 6 bases at J; junction bases unmatched: 2. CDR1 is SGHRS and CDR2 is YFSETQ in the germline V gene. The CDR3 spells CASSWGTGEQYF. The CDR3 coding sequence is TGCGCCAGCAGCTGGGGGACAGGCGAGCAGTACTTC. The full variable domain, rest sourced from reference TRBV5-1 and TRBJ2-7, is KAGVTQTPRYLIKTRGQQVTLSCSPISGHRSVSWYQQTPGQGLQFLFEYFSETQRNKGNFPGRFSGRQFSNSRSEMNVSTLELGDSALYLCASSWGTGEQYFGPGTRLTVT.

This clone is a singleton in its sample. CDR3 sequence: CASSQSPCGHQNTEAFF. In DNA, the CDR3 is TGCGCCAGCAGTCAATCGCCTTGCGGACATCAGAACACTGAAGCTTTCTTT. V gene TRBV23-1 combines with J gene TRBJ1-1, with a tentative D call TRBD1 (5 bases). TRBV23-1 is identified as an open reading frame with a role that is uncertain. Trimming stripped 0 bases from V and 1 base from J, with 15 bases between. This CDR3 has 17 residues.

J is TRBJ1-4 and V is TRBV4-1, with D unclear. V was shortened by 4 bases and J by 7 bases, with 10 bases between the two germline ends. This CDR3 is built from 13 residues. Germline V lookup: CDR1 MGHRA, CDR2 YSYEKL. The CDR3 loop is CASSLGRGEKLFF. The DNA of the CDR3 is TGCGCCAGCAGCCTTGGGCGGGGTGAAAAACTGTTTTTT.

The chain couples TRBV18 to TRBJ2-3; 7 bases match TRBD1. The germline V gene encodes CDR1 KGHSH and CDR2 LQKENI. V shed 0 bases and J 4 bases; nucleotides not matched to a gene: 7. This CDR3 is built from 16 residues. The CDR3 spells CASSPPSGGVADTQYF. The CDR3 DNA follows: TGTGCCAGCTCACCACCGTCAGGGGGTGTAGCAGATACGCAGTATTTT.

This clone was seen at least ten times. V is TRBV5-6 and J is TRBJ2-4; 8 nucleotides line up with TRBD1. The germline gives CDR1 SGHDT, CDR2 YYEEEE. The length of the CDR3 is 18 residues. With V trimmed by 0 bases and J by 7 bases, 15 bases remained unmatched. The CDR3 loop reads CASSLVVAQGALRNIQYF. The CDR3 coding sequence is TGTGCCAGCAGCTTGGTGGTTGCCCAGGGGGCGCTCCGGAACATTCAGTACTTC.

The CDR3 DNA follows: TGCGCCAGCAGTGAGTCGACGGAGGACCGATACACAGATACGCAGTATTTT. It yields the protein CASSESTEDRYTDTQYF. The chain carries TRBV10-1 and TRBJ2-3; D perhaps matches TRBD2 (5 bases). V lost 0 bases and J 2 bases, leaving 15 bases between the germline ends. This CDR3 spans 17 amino acids. CDR1 and CDR2 from the germline V gene are WNHNN and SYGVQD (reference sequence).

This chain joins TRBV4-2 and TRBJ1-2; D remains ambiguous. CDR1 is LGHNA and CDR2 is YNFKEQ in the germline V gene. V was cut by 1 base and J by 4 bases, with 13 bases left in between. The CDR3 has 15 amino acids. CDR3 residues: CASSQGQASPYGYTF. CDR3 sequence (DNA): TGTGCCAGCAGCCAAGGGCAAGCTAGCCCCTATGGCTACACCTTC.

This clone was picked up one time. The V call is TRBV7-2, the J call TRBJ1-2; 9 bases align to TRBD1. J lost 4 bases, V lost 8 bases, and 14 bases had no gene match. This CDR3 has 16 residues. Germline CDR1 reads SGHTA; CDR2 reads FQGNSA. In DNA form, the CDR3 reads TGTGCCAGCGGGCCGGGACAGGGAAGGGACTTCTATGGCTACACCTTC. Protein: CASGPGQGRDFYGYTF.

J is TRBJ2-7 and V is TRBV14; possibly TRBD1 for D (6 bases). Looked up from germline, CDR1 is SGHDN and CDR2 is FVKESK. V shed 0 bases and J shed 6 bases, with 9 bases lying between them. The CDR3 covers 13 residues. This CDR3 reads CASSQEQGSEQYF. The CDR3 DNA reads TGTGCCAGCAGCCAAGAACAGGGAAGCGAGCAGTACTTC.

The V and J genes are TRBV15 and TRBJ1-4; unclear D gene. The CDR3 has 16 residues. Germline loops: CDR1 LNHNV, CDR2 YYDKDF (reference sequence). Trimming pared 0 bases from V and 4 bases from J, leaving 12 bases between. CDR3 nucleotides: TGTGCCACCAGCAGAGAGATGGCGGGTAGTAATGAAAAACTGTTTTTT. Amino acids: CATSREMAGSNEKLFF.

This chain connects TRBV3-1 (or the pseudogene TRBV3-2) to TRBJ1-1; unclear D gene. Germline values: CDR1 LGHDT, CDR2 YNNKEL (reference sequence). The CDR3 spans 13 residues. The ends were cut back, 1 base at V and 6 bases at J, with 9 bases in the middle. CDR3 residues: CASSQGGDPEAFF. DNA for the CDR3: TGTGCCAGCAGCCAAGGCGGCGACCCTGAAGCTTTCTTT.

The sample holds one count of this clone. J is TRBJ1-1 and V is TRBV19, with a tentative D call TRBD1 (6 bases). Per germline, CDR1 LNHDA and CDR2 SQIVND (reference sequence). V was trimmed by 4 bases and J by 1 base, leaving 22 bases between them. The CDR3 runs 18 residues. The CDR3 spells CASSTTGKGLKRNTEAFF. In DNA form, the CDR3 reads TGTGCCAGTAGTACAACAGGGAAGGGGTTGAAGAGGAACACTGAAGCTTTCTTT. Full variable domain (outside the CDR3, taken from reference TRBV19 and TRBJ1-1): DGGITQSPKYLFRKEGQNVTLSCEQNLNHDAMYWYRQDPGQGLRLIYYSQIVNDFQKGDIAEGYSVSREKKESFPLTVTSAQKNPTAFYLCASSTTGKGLKRNTEAFFGQGTRLTVV.

This clone was found a few times. The chain is built from TRBV4-1 and TRBJ1-2, with TRBD1 identical over 7 bases. CDR1 MGHRA and CDR2 YSYEKL come from the germline V gene. The trim removed 1 base at V and 7 bases at J, leaving 12 bases unmatched. The CDR3 has 16 residues. The CDR3 sequence is CASSQAGTAPLRGYTF. As DNA, the CDR3 is TGCGCCAGCAGCCAAGCTGGGACAGCTCCGTTGCGTGGCTACACCTTC.

This rearrangement joins TRBV30 to TRBJ1-4; D call uncertain. Germline CDR1 reads GTSNPN; CDR2 reads SVGIG (reference sequence). The CDR3 has 14 amino acids. V was pared by 4 bases and J by 7 bases, with 16 bases between. The CDR3 sequence is CAWKPPGMPEKLFF. CDR3 nucleotides: TGTGCCTGGAAACCGCCCGGGATGCCTGAAAAACTGTTTTTT.

This clone was counted between two and nine times. The chain uses TRBV7-8 and TRBJ2-4; 8 bases line up with TRBD1. CDR3 length equals 13 residues. Germline CDR1 reads SGHVS; CDR2 reads FQNEAQ. The junction had 2 bases not matched to a gene; V was cut back by 3 bases and J by 7 bases. For the CDR3, the DNA is TGTGCCAGCAGCTTGACAGGGGTGAACATTCAGTACTTC. Its translation is CASSLTGVNIQYF.

The chain uses TRBV7-9 and TRBJ2-1, with 11 bases fitting TRBD2. Germline V gene lookup returns CDR1 SEHNR and CDR2 FQNEAQ (reference sequence). Unmatched junction bases numbered 8, after V lost 1 base and J lost 9 bases. CDR3 length: 16 residues. CDR3 loop: CASSLGGLAAGGEQFF. In DNA, the CDR3 is TGTGCCAGCAGCTTAGGGGGACTAGCGGCGGGAGGTGAGCAGTTCTTC.

The chain uses TRBV25-1 and TRBJ1-2, with D perhaps matching TRBD1 (6 bases). V shed 5 bases and J shed 6 bases, with 13 bases lying between them. The CDR3 has 13 amino acids. CDR1 is MGHDK and CDR2 is SYGVNS in the germline V gene. The CDR3 DNA reads as TGTGCCAGCAGTTGGGGACATACGGATGGCTACACCTTC. Its translation: CASSWGHTDGYTF.

J is TRBJ1-5 and V is TRBV5-1; maybe TRBD1 (6 bases). Trimming removed 1 base from V and 2 bases from J, with 13 bases in between. Per the germline V gene, CDR1 is SGHRS and CDR2 is YFSETQ. CDR3 length: 16 amino acids. The DNA of the CDR3 is TGCGCCAGCAGCTTGATGGGGGCGAGGGGCAATCAGCCCCAGCATTTT. It specifies CASSLMGARGNQPQHF. Full variable domain (remainder filled in from reference TRBV5-1 and TRBJ1-5): KAGVTQTPRYLIKTRGQQVTLSCSPISGHRSVSWYQQTPGQGLQFLFEYFSETQRNKGNFPGRFSGRQFSNSRSEMNVSTLELGDSALYLCASSLMGARGNQPQHFGDGTRLSIL.

This chain uses TRBV7-6 with TRBJ1-1; D not resolved. This CDR3 contains 15 residues. Per the germline V gene, CDR1 is SGHVS and CDR2 is FNYEAQ. V was trimmed by 1 base and J by 0 bases, leaving 9 bases between them. The CDR3 loop reads CASSLEASMNTEAFF. CDR3 sequence (DNA): TGTGCCAGCAGCTTAGAAGCTAGCATGAACACTGAAGCTTTCTTT.

This clone was recorded once. The CDR3 DNA reads as TGCGCCAGCAGCCCTGATGGGCAGATCGCCTACGAGCAGTACTTC. Encoded protein: CASSPDGQIAYEQYF. The genes are TRBV5-1 and TRBJ2-7; D call uncertain. The length of the CDR3 is 15 residues. Germline V gene lookup returns CDR1 SGHRS and CDR2 YFSETQ. Deletions cut 4 bases from V and 2 bases from J, with 16 bases between.